This T cell receptor (beta chain) was sequenced in a study of human T cells and chemical hapten exposure. Overall study context: A roughly 2 cm by roughly 2 cm inner upper arm patch received 2% DPC for sensitization.

V was clipped by 7 bases and J by 6 bases; unmatched bases: 14. Germline V CDR1 and CDR2: MNHEY, SVGEGT. CDR3 length equals 16 residues. This clonotype was seen only a few times. TCRdb fed the RACE reads into MiXCR, producing one record per CDR3 protein. The sample records 50,000 to 80,000 distinct CDR3 sequences, about 10% being singletons. Regarding time point: patch test 3, about 24 weeks after DPC sensitization. Treatment described: therapeutic diphenylcyclopropenone sensitization with weekly scalp DPC. The sample consisted of whole blood, taken in connection with sensitization to the hapten diphenylcyclopropenone (DPC). The chain is built from TRBV6-2 or TRBV6-3 and TRBJ2-3, with 9 bases lining up with TRBD2. This sequence was found in a young woman with alopecia areata. Some clones in this sample may be carry-over from other donors' samples. The CDR3 bases are TGTGCCAGCACCTACCTCGGGCTAGCGGGGTTGGATACGCAGTATTTT. Its translation is CASTYLGLAGLDTQYF.